This TCR beta chain is from a study of cytomegalovirus exposure and HLA in healthy donors. In the case of this clone: Its antigen remains unknown.

Study-wide results and caveats: As a later analysis showed, several of the most significant clusters appeared to be linked to common viral pathogens. Later work associated around 18,000 TCR beta sequences with HLA alleles at 0.05 false discovery rate.

Vbeta (60) and Jbeta (13) primers were used in the PCR. Here immunoSEQ multiplex PCR was the method, and the copy in TCRdb shows in-frame clones only, minus some. The sample lists 95,000 to 150,000 clones, around three quarters occurring once. The material sequenced was PBMCs. The source of this sequence is a woman aged 55-75 years in good health and CMV-seropositive.

The CDR3 DNA follows: TGCGCCAGCAGCTTACAGGGAGGCAATCAGCCCCAGCATTTT. It encodes CASSLQGGNQPQHF. The chain has TRBV5-1 and TRBJ1-5, with D tentatively TRBD1 (6 bases). Per the germline V gene, CDR1 is SGHRS and CDR2 is YFSETQ. CDR3 size: 14 residues. Trimming stripped 2 bases from V and 2 bases from J, with 8 bases between.